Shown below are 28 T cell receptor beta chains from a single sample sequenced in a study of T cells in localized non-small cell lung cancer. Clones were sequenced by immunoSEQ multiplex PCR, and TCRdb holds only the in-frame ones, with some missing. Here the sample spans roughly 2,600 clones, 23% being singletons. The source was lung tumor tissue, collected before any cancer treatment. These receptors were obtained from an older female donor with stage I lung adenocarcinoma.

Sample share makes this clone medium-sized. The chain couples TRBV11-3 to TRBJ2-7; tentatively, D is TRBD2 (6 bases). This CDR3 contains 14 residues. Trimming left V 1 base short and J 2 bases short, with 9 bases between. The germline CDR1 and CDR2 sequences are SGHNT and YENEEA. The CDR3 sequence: CASSLVEGTYEQYF. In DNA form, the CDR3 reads TGTGCCAGCAGCTTAGTGGAGGGAACCTACGAGCAGTACTTC.

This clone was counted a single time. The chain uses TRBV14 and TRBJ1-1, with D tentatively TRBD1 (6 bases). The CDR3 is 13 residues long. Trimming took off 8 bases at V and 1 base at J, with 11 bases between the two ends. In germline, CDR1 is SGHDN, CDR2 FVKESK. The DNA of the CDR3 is TGTGCCAGCGCGGGGGCGCGGAACACTGAAGCTTTCTTT. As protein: CASAGARNTEAFF.

The CDR3 is CASSQDLAANNNEQFF. The CDR3 nucleotides read TGCGCCAGCAGCCAAGATCTCGCGGCGAATAACAATGAGCAGTTCTTC. The chain couples TRBV4-1 to TRBJ2-1; D gene unclear. Germline V gene sequence: CDR1 MGHRA, CDR2 YSYEKL. The CDR3 consists of 16 residues. With 0 bases removed from V and 5 bases from J, the gap between germline ends came to 14 bases.

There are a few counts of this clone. CDR3 region: CASSTGQLNSPLHF. CDR3 coding DNA: TGTGCCAGCAGCACCGGACAGTTAAATTCACCCCTCCACTTT. This chain connects TRBV6-8 to TRBJ1-6, with a weak D call TRBD1 (6 bases). V lost 6 bases to trimming and J lost 7 bases, with 13 bases between them. CDR1 is MNHGY, CDR2 SAAAGT, per germline. The CDR3 length is 14 residues.

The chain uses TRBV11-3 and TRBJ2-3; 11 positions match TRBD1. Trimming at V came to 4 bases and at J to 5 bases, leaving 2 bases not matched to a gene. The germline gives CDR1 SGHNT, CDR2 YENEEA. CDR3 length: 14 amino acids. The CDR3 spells CASSSGTGGDTQYF. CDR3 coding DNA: TGTGCCAGCAGCTCCGGGACAGGGGGAGATACGCAGTATTTT.

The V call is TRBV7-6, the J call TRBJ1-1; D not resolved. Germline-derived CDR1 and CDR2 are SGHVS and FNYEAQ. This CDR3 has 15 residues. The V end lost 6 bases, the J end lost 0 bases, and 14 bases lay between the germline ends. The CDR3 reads CASSLPGQMNTEAFF. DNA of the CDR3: TGTGCCAGCAGTCTGCCCGGGCAGATGAACACTGAAGCTTTCTTT.

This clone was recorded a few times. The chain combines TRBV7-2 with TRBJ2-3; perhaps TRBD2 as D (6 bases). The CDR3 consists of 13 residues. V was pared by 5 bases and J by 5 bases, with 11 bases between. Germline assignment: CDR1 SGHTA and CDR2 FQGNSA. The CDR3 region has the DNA TGTGCCAGCAGCCCGGAGGGGAGAGATACGCAGTATTTT. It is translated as CASSPEGRDTQYF.

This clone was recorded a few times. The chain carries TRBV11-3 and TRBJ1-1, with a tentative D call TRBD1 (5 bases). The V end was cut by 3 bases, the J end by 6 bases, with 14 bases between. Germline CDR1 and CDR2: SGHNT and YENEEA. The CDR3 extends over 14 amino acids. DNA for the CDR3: TGTGCCAGCAGCTTGGGGCCTGTTGGTTCTGAAGCTTTCTTT. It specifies CASSLGPVGSEAFF. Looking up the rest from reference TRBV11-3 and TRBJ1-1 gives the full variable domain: EAGVVQSPRYKIIEKKQPVAFWCNPISGHNTLYWYLQNLGQGPELLIRYENEEAVDDSQLPKDRFSAERLKGVDSTLKIQPAELGDSAVYLCASSLGPVGSEAFFGQGTRLTVV.

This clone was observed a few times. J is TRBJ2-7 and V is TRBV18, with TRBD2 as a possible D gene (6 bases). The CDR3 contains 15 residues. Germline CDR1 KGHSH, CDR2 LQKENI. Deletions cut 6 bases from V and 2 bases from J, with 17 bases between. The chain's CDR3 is CASSPVGGETYEQYF. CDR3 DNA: TGTGCCAGCTCCCCCGTTGGAGGGGAAACCTACGAGCAGTACTTC.

CDR3 loop: CASSPPGQDEQYF. Written as DNA, the CDR3 is TGTGCCAGCTCACCACCCGGACAAGACGAGCAGTACTTC. The chain joins TRBV18 to TRBJ2-7; tentatively, D is TRBD1 (5 bases). The CDR3 contains 13 residues. The V end lost 0 bases, the J end lost 5 bases, and 8 bases lay between the germline ends. CDR1 and CDR2 from the germline V gene are KGHSH and LQKENI.

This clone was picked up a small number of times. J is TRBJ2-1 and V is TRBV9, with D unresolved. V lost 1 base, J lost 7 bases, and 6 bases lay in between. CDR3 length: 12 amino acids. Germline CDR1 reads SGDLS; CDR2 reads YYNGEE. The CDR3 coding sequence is TGTGCCAGCAGCGTAAACCGAAATGAGCAGTTCTTC. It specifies CASSVNRNEQFF.

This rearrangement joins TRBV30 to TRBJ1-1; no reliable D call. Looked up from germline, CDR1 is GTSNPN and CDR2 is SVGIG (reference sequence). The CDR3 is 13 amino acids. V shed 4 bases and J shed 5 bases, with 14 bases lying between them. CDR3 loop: CAWKIRSLTEAFF. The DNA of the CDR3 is TGTGCCTGGAAGATCCGGAGTCTTACTGAAGCTTTCTTT.

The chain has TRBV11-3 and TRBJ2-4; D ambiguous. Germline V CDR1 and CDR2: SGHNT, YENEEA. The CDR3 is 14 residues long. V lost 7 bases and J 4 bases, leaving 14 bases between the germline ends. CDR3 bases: TGTGCCAGCACCCAGCAGACGGGTAAAAACATTCAGTACTTC. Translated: CASTQQTGKNIQYF.

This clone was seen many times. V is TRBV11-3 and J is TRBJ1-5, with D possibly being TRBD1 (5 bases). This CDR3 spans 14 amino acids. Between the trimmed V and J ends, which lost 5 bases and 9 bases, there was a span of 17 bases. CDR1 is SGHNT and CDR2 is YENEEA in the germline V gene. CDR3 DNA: TGTGCCAGCAGCGGGCGAGGGGACGTCGCGCCCCAGCATTTT. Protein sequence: CASSGRGDVAPQHF.

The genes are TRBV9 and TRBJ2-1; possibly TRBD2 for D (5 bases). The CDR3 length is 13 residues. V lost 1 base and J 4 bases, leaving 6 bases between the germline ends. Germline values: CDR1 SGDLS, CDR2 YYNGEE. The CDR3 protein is CASSVRGYNEQFF. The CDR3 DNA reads TGTGCCAGCAGCGTACGGGGTTACAATGAGCAGTTCTTC. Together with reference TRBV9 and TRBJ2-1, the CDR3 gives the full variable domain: DSGVTQTPKHLITATGQRVTLRCSPRSGDLSVYWYQQSLDQGLQFLIQYYNGEERAKGNILERFSAQQFPDLHSELNLSSLELGDSALYFCASSVRGYNEQFFGPGTRLTVL.

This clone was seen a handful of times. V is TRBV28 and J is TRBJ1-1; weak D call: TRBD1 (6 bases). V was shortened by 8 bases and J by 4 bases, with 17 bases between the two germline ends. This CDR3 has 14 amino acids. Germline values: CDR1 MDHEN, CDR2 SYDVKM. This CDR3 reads CASARRGGRTEAFF. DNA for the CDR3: TGTGCCAGCGCCAGAAGGGGGGGACGCACTGAAGCTTTCTTT.

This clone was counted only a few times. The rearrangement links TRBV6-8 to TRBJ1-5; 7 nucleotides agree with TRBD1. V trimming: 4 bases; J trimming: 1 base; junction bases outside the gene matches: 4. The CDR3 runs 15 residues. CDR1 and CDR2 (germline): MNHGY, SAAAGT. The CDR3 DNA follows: TGTGCCAGCAGTTCCCGCAGGGGGAGCAATCAGCCCCAGCATTTT. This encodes CASSSRRGSNQPQHF.

The CDR3 DNA sequence: TGTGCCAGTAGTATGACCGGGACAACATACCGGGAGCTGTTTTTT. It translates to CASSMTGTTYRELFF. This chain uses TRBV19 with TRBJ2-2, with a possible D match to TRBD1 (6 bases). This CDR3 has 15 residues. Trimming took off 3 bases at V and 9 bases at J, with 17 bases between the two ends. Per the germline V gene, CDR1 is LNHDA and CDR2 is SQIVND (reference sequence).

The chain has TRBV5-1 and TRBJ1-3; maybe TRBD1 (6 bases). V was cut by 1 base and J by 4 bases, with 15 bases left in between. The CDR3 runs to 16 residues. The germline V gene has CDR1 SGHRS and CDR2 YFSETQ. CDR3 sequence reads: CASSLPTGGRGNTIYF. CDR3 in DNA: TGCGCCAGCAGCTTGCCGACAGGAGGGAGAGGAAACACCATATATTTT. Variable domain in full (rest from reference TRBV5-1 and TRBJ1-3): KAGVTQTPRYLIKTRGQQVTLSCSPISGHRSVSWYQQTPGQGLQFLFEYFSETQRNKGNFPGRFSGRQFSNSRSEMNVSTLELGDSALYLCASSLPTGGRGNTIYFGEGSWLTVV.

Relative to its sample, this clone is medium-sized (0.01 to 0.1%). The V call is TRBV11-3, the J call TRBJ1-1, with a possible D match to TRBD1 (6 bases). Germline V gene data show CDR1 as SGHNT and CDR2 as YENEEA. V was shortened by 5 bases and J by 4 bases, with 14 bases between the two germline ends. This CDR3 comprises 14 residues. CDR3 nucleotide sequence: TGTGCCAGCAGCCCCGGGACATCCCGCACTGAAGCTTTCTTT. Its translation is CASSPGTSRTEAFF.

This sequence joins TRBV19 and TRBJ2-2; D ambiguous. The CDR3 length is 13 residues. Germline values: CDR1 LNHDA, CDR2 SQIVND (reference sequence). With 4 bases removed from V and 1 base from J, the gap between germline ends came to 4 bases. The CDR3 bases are TGTGCCAGTAGTAGGCAGAACACCGGGGAGCTGTTTTTT. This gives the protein CASSRQNTGELFF.

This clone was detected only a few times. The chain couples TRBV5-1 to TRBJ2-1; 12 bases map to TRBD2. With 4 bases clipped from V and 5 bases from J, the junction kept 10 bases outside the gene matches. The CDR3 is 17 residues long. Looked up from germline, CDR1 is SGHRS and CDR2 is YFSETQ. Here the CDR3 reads CASSLRLAGDRNNEQFF. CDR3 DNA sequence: TGCGCCAGCAGCCTGAGACTAGCGGGAGACCGGAACAATGAGCAGTTCTTC.

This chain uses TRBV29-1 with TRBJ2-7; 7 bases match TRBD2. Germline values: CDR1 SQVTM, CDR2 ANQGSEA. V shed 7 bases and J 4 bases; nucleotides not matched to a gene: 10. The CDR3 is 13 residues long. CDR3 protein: CSATEGLLYEQYF. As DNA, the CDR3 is TGCAGCGCCACCGAGGGACTACTGTACGAGCAGTACTTC.

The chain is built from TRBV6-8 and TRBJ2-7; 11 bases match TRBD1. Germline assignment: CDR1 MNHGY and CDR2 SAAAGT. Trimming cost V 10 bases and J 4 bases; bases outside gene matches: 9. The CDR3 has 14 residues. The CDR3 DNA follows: TGTGCCATCAAGGGACAGGGGGAAGGTTACGAGCAGTACTTC. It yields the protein CAIKGQGEGYEQYF.

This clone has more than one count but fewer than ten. This chain's CDR3 is CASSLTSGGPGDEQFF. The CDR3 DNA is TGTGCCAGCAGCTTGACTAGCGGGGGGCCGGGTGATGAGCAGTTCTTC. V usage is TRBV11-3 and J usage is TRBJ2-1, with TRBD2 matching 13 bases. The CDR3 is 16 residues long. CDR1 and CDR2 from the germline V gene are SGHNT and YENEEA. J was trimmed by 8 bases and V by 3 bases; bases with no gene match: 7. The full variable domain, its missing parts supplied by reference TRBV11-3 and TRBJ2-1, is EAGVVQSPRYKIIEKKQPVAFWCNPISGHNTLYWYLQNLGQGPELLIRYENEEAVDDSQLPKDRFSAERLKGVDSTLKIQPAELGDSAVYLCASSLTSGGPGDEQFFGPGTRLTVL.

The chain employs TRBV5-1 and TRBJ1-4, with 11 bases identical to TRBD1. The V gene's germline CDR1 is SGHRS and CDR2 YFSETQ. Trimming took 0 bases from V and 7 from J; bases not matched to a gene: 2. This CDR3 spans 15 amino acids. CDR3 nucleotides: TGCGCCAGCAGCTTGGCCGGGACAGGGGGTGAAAAACTGTTTTTT. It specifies CASSLAGTGGEKLFF.

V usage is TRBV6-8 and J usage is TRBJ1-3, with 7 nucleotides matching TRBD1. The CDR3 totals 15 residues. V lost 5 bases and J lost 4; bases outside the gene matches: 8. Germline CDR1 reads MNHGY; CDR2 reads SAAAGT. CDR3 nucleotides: TGTGCCAGCAGTGCCTCTAGACAGGGCGGAAACACCATATATTTT. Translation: CASSASRQGGNTIYF.

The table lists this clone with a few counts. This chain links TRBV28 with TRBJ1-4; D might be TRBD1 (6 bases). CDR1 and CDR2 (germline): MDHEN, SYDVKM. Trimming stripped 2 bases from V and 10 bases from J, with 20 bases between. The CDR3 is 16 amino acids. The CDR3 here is CASSLISGGRPVKLFF. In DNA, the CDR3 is TGTGCCAGCAGTTTAATTTCTGGGGGCCGGCCGGTAAAACTGTTTTTT.